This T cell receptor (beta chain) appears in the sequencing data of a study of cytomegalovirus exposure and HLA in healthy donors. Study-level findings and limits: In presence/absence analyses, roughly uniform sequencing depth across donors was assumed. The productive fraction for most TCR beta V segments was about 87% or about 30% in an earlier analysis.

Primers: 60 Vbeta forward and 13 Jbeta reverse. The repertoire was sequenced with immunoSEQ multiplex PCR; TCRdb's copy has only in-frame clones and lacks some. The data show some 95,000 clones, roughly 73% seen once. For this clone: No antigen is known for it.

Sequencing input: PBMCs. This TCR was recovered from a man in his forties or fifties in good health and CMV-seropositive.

CDR3 bases: TGTGCCAGCAGCTTAACTGCTAGCCCAGATGAAAAACTGTTTTTT. Its protein product is CASSLTASPDEKLFF. The chain uses TRBV7-3 and TRBJ1-4; D unclear. V shed 0 bases and J shed 6 bases, with 11 bases lying between them. The germline V gene has CDR1 SGHTA and CDR2 FQGTGA. The CDR3 is 15 residues long.